The 22 T cell receptor beta chains listed next were all sequenced from one sample in a study of blood T cells in healthy people across ages. Primed by a sample-barcoded 5' primer and a J-beta primer mix, a second PCR proceeded for 7 to 11 cycles. TCRdb fed the 5' RACE reads into MiXCR, producing one record per CDR3 protein. The table lists hundreds of thousands of distinct CDR3 sequences, roughly 47% of them singletons. The specimen was blood. These receptors all come from a woman in her fifties or sixties in good health.

This clonotype was counted between two and nine times. V usage is TRBV7-9 and J usage is TRBJ2-5, with 11 bases aligning to TRBD1. This CDR3 comprises 16 residues. Germline V gene lookup returns CDR1 SEHNR and CDR2 FQNEAQ (reference sequence). V lost 5 bases, J lost 5 bases, and 10 bases stayed unmatched. In DNA, the CDR3 is TGTGCCAGCAGCCACCAGGACAGGGGGCTGTCTGAGACCCAGTACTTC. It encodes CASSHQDRGLSETQYF.

This clonotype was seen a handful of times. The rearrangement joins TRBV18 to TRBJ1-2; 7 nucleotides match TRBD1. With V trimmed by 5 bases and J by 10 bases, 7 bases remained unmatched. Per germline, CDR1 KGHSH and CDR2 LQKENI. This CDR3 has 12 residues. The CDR3 region has the DNA TGTGCCAGCTCATCACAGGGGTCCGACTACACCTTC. It is translated as CASSSQGSDYTF. Full variable domain (remainder filled in from reference TRBV18 and TRBJ1-2): NAGVMQNPRHLVRRRGQEARLRCSPMKGHSHVYWYRQLPEEGLKFMVYLQKENIIDESGMPKERFSAEFPKEGPSILRIQQVVRGDSAAYFCASSSQGSDYTFGSGTRLTVV.

In this sample, this clonotype turned up a few times. At one boundary the junction diverges from the germline segment, which might be a read error. This chain uses TRBV7-8 with TRBJ1-4; TRBD1 matches at 10 bases. The CDR3 runs 16 residues. Germline CDR1 SGHVS, CDR2 FQNEAQ. For the CDR3, the DNA is TGTGCCAGCAGCATAGCGACAGGGGGCCTTAATGAAAAACTGTTTTTT. Protein product: CASSIATGGLNEKLFF. Complete variable domain (other parts from reference TRBV7-8 and TRBJ1-4): GAGVSQSPRYKVAKRGQDVALRCDPISGHVSLFWYQQALGQGPEFLTYFQNEAQLDKSGLPSDRFFAERPEGSVSTLKIQRTQQEDSAVYLCASSIATGGLNEKLFFGSGTQLSVL.

The sample holds one count of this clonotype. An end of the junction does not agree with germline; a read error may underlie this. The chain has TRBV7-2 and TRBJ2-7; TRBD2 matches at 12 bases. Germline assignment: CDR1 SGHTA and CDR2 FQGNSA. CDR3 length: 15 amino acids. CDR3 DNA: TGTGCCAACAGCCGAGGACTAGCGGGGTCCGGCGAGCAGTACTTC. Protein product: CANSRGLAGSGEQYF.

The chain combines TRBV3-1 with TRBJ2-3; D is ambiguous. Germline V gene lookup returns CDR1 LGHDT and CDR2 YNNKEL (reference sequence). V was cut by 4 bases and J by 1 base, with 12 bases left in between. This CDR3 comprises 15 residues. This CDR3 is CASSPSAGRTDTQYF. In nucleotides, the CDR3 is TGTGCCAGCAGCCCCTCGGCCGGCCGCACAGATACGCAGTATTTT.

This clonotype was observed a handful of times. This chain uses TRBV20-1 with TRBJ2-7; D unresolved. The CDR3 has 11 residues. The V end lost 1 base, the J end lost 7 bases, and 8 bases lay between the germline ends. Germline V gives CDR1 DFQATT, CDR2 SNEGSKA (reference sequence). For the CDR3, the DNA is TGCAGTGCTAGAGTTGGTTGGGAGCAGTACTTC. Amino acid sequence: CSARVGWEQYF.

The table lists this clonotype with a few counts. The chain couples TRBV20-1 to TRBJ2-1; 7 bases map to TRBD2. The J call is uncertain, as TRBJ2-7 better fits the DNA end. Per germline, CDR1 DFQATT and CDR2 SNEGSKA (reference sequence). CDR3 length: 14 residues. The CDR3 reads CSAKVGGPYNEQYF. Here the CDR3 DNA reads TGCAGTGCTAAAGTGGGAGGGCCCTACAATGAGCAGTACTTC.

This clonotype has just a few counts. The genes are TRBV9 and TRBJ2-1; a possible D gene is TRBD1 (6 bases). Germline loops: CDR1 SGDLS, CDR2 YYNGEE. The CDR3 has 14 residues. Trimming took 4 bases from V and 7 from J, leaving 15 bases between them. CDR3 sequence: CASSINRAGNEQFF. Written as DNA, the CDR3 is TGTGCCAGCAGCATTAACAGGGCTGGGAATGAGCAGTTCTTC.

V gene TRBV6-1 combines with J gene TRBJ1-2; perhaps TRBD1 as D (6 bases). Per germline, CDR1 MNHNS and CDR2 SASEGT. The CDR3 has 16 residues. The germline V and J ends were trimmed by 3 bases and 7 bases, with 21 bases remaining between them. The CDR3 DNA reads as TGTGCCAGCAGTGAGGCCACCGGGACACCCGGCCCTGGCTACACCTTC. It translates to CASSEATGTPGPGYTF.

This clonotype was detected a few times. This chain joins TRBV5-1 and TRBJ2-3, with 10 bases identical to TRBD1. Trimming took 0 bases from V and 6 from J; bases not matched to a gene: 1. CDR3 length: 14 amino acids. Looked up from germline, CDR1 is SGHRS and CDR2 is YFSETQ. CDR3 bases: TGCGCCAGCAGCTTGGGGACAGGGGGGGATACGCAGTATTTT. This gives the protein CASSLGTGGDTQYF.

This clonotype turned up a few times. The CDR3: CATSDPGQSDQSGELFF. CDR3 DNA sequence: TGTGCCACCAGTGATCCGGGACAGTCCGATCAGAGCGGGGAGCTGTTTTTT. The genes are TRBV24-1 and TRBJ2-2; TRBD1 aligns across 7 bases. CDR3 length equals 17 residues. The trim removed 3 bases at V and 7 bases at J, leaving 13 bases unmatched. Germline lookup yields CDR1 KGHDR and CDR2 SFDVKD.

The chain is built from TRBV10-3 and TRBJ2-1; D possibly corresponds to TRBD2 (5 bases). Germline CDR1 reads ENHRY; CDR2 reads SYGVKD. Trimming removed 3 bases from V and 13 bases from J, with 16 bases in between. This CDR3 is 13 amino acids long. The CDR3 nucleotides read TGTGCCATCAGTGAACAGCTTGGGGAGACCCAGTTCTTC. Translation: CAISEQLGETQFF.

The chain recombines TRBV29-1 with TRBJ1-2; tentatively, D is TRBD1 (5 bases). CDR1 and CDR2 from the germline V gene are SQVTM and ANQGSEA. V lost 4 bases and J 3 bases, leaving 12 bases between the germline ends. The CDR3 totals 13 residues. For the CDR3, the DNA is TGCAGCGTTGGGGACTGGGAGGACTATGGCTACACCTTC. Amino acid sequence: CSVGDWEDYGYTF.

The rearrangement links TRBV11-1 to TRBJ2-1; D is perhaps TRBD2 (5 bases). Looked up from germline, CDR1 is SGHAT and CDR2 is FQDESV (reference sequence). The CDR3 sequence is 16 residues long. Trimming cost V 1 base and J 1 base, with 11 bases left between them. The CDR3 is CASSLGTGISYNEQFF. The CDR3 coding sequence is TGTGCCAGCAGCTTAGGAACGGGAATATCCTACAATGAGCAGTTCTTC. Using reference TRBV11-1 and TRBJ2-1 for the parts outside the CDR3, the full variable domain is EAEVAQSPRYKITEKSQAVAFWCDPISGHATLYWYRQILGQGPELLVQFQDESVVDDSQLPKDRFSAERLKGVDSTLKIQPAELGDSAMYLCASSLGTGISYNEQFFGPGTRLTVL.

Concerning this clonotype: With a much larger clone just one base away, this may be a read error. The chain joins TRBV27 to TRBJ2-7, with no clear D. The DNA end is a closer match to TRBJ2-5, so the J assignment may be wrong. CDR1 is MNHEY and CDR2 is SMNVEV in the germline V gene (reference sequence). The CDR3 has 13 residues. The CDR3 DNA is TGTGCCAGCAGTTTTGAGAGGCAAGAGACCCAGTACTTC. As protein: CASSFERQETQYF.

The chain carries TRBV18 and TRBJ1-1; D remains unclear. The CDR3 has 13 residues. Germline V gives CDR1 KGHSH, CDR2 LQKENI. Trimming cost V 3 bases and J 3 bases, with 8 bases left between them. In nucleotides, the CDR3 is TGTGCCAGCTCACCTGACCCCTACACTGAAGCTTTCTTT. Its protein product is CASSPDPYTEAFF.

This clonotype was seen only a few times. The V and J genes are TRBV7-6 and TRBJ2-5; 10 nucleotides match TRBD2. The germline V gene has CDR1 SGHVS and CDR2 FNYEAQ. V lost 5 bases and J lost 4; bases outside the gene matches: 7. This CDR3 is built from 15 residues. The chain's CDR3 is CASSPGTSGIETQYF. CDR3 sequence (DNA): TGTGCCAGCAGCCCGGGTACTAGCGGGATAGAGACCCAGTACTTC.

This chain links TRBV4-1 with TRBJ2-3, with TRBD2 identical over 7 bases. Germline CDR1 MGHRA, CDR2 YSYEKL. V gave up 1 base and J gave up 6 bases; unmatched junction bases: 10. The CDR3 extends over 16 amino acids. CDR3 nucleotide sequence: TGCGCCAGCAGCCAAGTTCTCACTGGGGGGGTTGATACGCAGTATTTT. Its protein product is CASSQVLTGGVDTQYF.

The chain is built from TRBV6-5 and TRBJ1-2; D remains ambiguous. Trimming shortened V by 5 bases and J by 4 bases, and 14 bases separated the two germline ends. Germline-derived CDR1 and CDR2 are MNHEY and SVGAGI. The CDR3 is 14 residues long. CDR3 region: CASSTPRESYGYTF. The CDR3, as DNA: TGTGCCAGCAGTACCCCAAGGGAGAGCTATGGCTACACCTTC.

V and J are TRBV7-9 and TRBJ2-1, with 7 nucleotides matching TRBD1. CDR3 length: 16 residues. Germline V lookup: CDR1 SEHNR, CDR2 FQNEAQ (reference sequence). V shed 4 bases and J 6 bases; nucleotides not matched to a gene: 12. In DNA form, the CDR3 reads TGTGCCAGCAGCTCTCCCCGGGACAGTACTACCAATGAGCAGTTCTTC. Amino acids: CASSSPRDSTTNEQFF. Combining the CDR3 with reference TRBV7-9 and TRBJ2-1 gives the whole variable domain DTGVSQNPRHKITKRGQNVTFRCDPISEHNRLYWYRQTLGQGPEFLTYFQNEAQLEKSRLLSDRFSAERPKGSFSTLEIQRTEQGDSAMYLCASSSPRDSTTNEQFFGPGTRLTVL.

V usage is TRBV27 and J usage is TRBJ2-2; 8 bases are shared with TRBD1. In germline, CDR1 is MNHEY, CDR2 SMNVEV (reference sequence). The V and J ends lost 6 bases and 7 bases, in that order; junction bases with no gene match: 10. The CDR3 runs 15 residues. CDR3 DNA: TGTGCCAGCAGCTTCTCTCAGGGGGCCGGCGGGGAGCTGTTTTTT. Translating gives CASSFSQGAGGELFF.

V usage is TRBV6-2 or TRBV6-3 and J usage is TRBJ1-2, with a tentative D call TRBD1 (5 bases). Trimming pared 2 bases from V and 10 bases from J, leaving 11 bases between. The CDR3 has 12 amino acids. Germline V CDR1 and CDR2: MNHEY, SVGEGT. CDR3 bases: TGTGCCAGCAGTTACCGGAGGGACGTCTACACCTTC. It codes for CASSYRRDVYTF.